This passage covers 25 T cell receptor beta chains from one sample sequenced in a study of blood T cell repertoires in acute mononucleosis. Clones were read by immunoSEQ multiplex PCR, and TCRdb kept only the in-frame ones, dropping some. The sample holds 6,000 to 9,000 clones, less than 30% seen once. The time point denotes: acute infectious mononucleosis, at clinical presentation within 2 weeks of symptom onset (visit 1). The sequences come from EBV YVL epitope tetramer+ CD8+ T cells sorted from PBMCs, collected during acute infectious mononucleosis. This sample's subset: CD8 T cells binding a tetramer with EBV BRLF1 109-117 peptide (YVL-BR). Source of these receptors: a woman aged 18-29 years with infectious mononucleosis caused by EBV.

With respect to this clone: This same CDR3 is encoded by further DNA sequences in the sample. The rearrangement joins TRBV2 to TRBJ2-1, with no clear D. The CDR3 length is 14 residues. Germline V gives CDR1 SNHLY, CDR2 FYNNEI. V was pared by 3 bases and J by 7 bases, with 13 bases between. The CDR3 sequence is CASSDKTQTNEQFF. CDR3 DNA sequence: TGTGCCAGCAGTGATAAAACCCAAACTAATGAGCAGTTCTTC.

As DNA, the CDR3 is TGTGCCAGCAGCCCCCAAAAGAAGACAGGGAGCCATAACACCATATATTTT. This translates into CASSPQKKTGSHNTIYF. The chain carries TRBV11-2 and TRBJ1-3; TRBD1 matches at 7 bases. The CDR3 has 17 residues. The germline gives CDR1 SGHAT, CDR2 FQNNGV. V lost 5 bases, J lost 7 bases, and 17 bases stayed unmatched.

The rearrangement joins TRBV4-2 to TRBJ2-7; perhaps TRBD2 as D (5 bases). This CDR3 spans 16 amino acids. CDR1 is LGHNA and CDR2 is YNFKEQ in the germline V gene. Trimming took 5 bases from V and 1 from J, leaving 18 bases between them. The CDR3 loop reads CASSLVLATPSYEQYF. DNA of the CDR3: TGTGCCAGCAGCTTAGTGCTAGCCACTCCATCCTACGAGCAGTACTTC.

The genes are TRBV28 and TRBJ2-3; 8 bases fit TRBD2. The CDR3 runs 16 residues. The ends lost 5 bases at V and 4 bases at J; junction bases unmatched: 11. Germline V gives CDR1 MDHEN, CDR2 SYDVKM. CDR3 in amino acids: CASSDSFNGRADTQYF. The CDR3 DNA is TGTGCCAGCAGTGACTCGTTTAACGGGAGGGCAGATACGCAGTATTTT.

This clone was recorded a few times. The CDR3 region is CASTRQGAYEQYF. CDR3 DNA sequence: TGTGCCAGCACTAGACAGGGGGCCTACGAGCAGTACTTC. This rearrangement joins TRBV7-3 to TRBJ2-7, with 9 positions matching TRBD1. The V and J ends lost 7 bases and 2 bases, in that order; junction bases with no gene match: 3. The CDR3 totals 13 residues. The germline gives CDR1 SGHTA, CDR2 FQGTGA.

Regarding this clone: Given a far larger clone just one base away, this is likely a sequencing read error. The CDR3 nucleotides read TGTGCCAGCAGCCAAGCTCAGGGGGAGGCAAATGAGCAGTTCTTC. Translation gives CASSQAQGEANEQFF. The chain joins TRBV11-2 to TRBJ2-1, with a possible D match to TRBD1 (7 bases). The CDR3 has 15 residues. Trimming stripped 5 bases from V and 7 bases from J, with 18 bases between. Per germline, CDR1 SGHAT and CDR2 FQNNGV. Full variable domain (missing parts from reference TRBV11-2 and TRBJ2-1): EAGVAQSPRYKIIEKRQSVAFWCNPISGHATLYWYQQILGQGPKLLIQFQNNGVVDDSQLPKDRFSAERLKGVDSTLKIQPAKLEDSAVYLCASSQAQGEANEQFFGPGTRLTVL.

This clone was seen a handful of times. One base separates it from a far larger clone, so it is likely a read error. The chain employs TRBV7-7 and TRBJ2-4; TRBD1 might be the D (5 bases). This CDR3 region has 17 residues. Germline CDR1 and CDR2: SSHAT and FNYEAQ (reference sequence). CDR3 sequence (DNA): TGTGCTAGCAGCTCCCAGGGCAGCTCAATAGCCAAAAACATTCAGTACTTC. Translating gives CASSSQGSSIAKNIQYF.

The rearrangement links TRBV27 to TRBJ2-1; the D call may be TRBD1 or TRBD2 (6 bases each). Deletions cut 3 bases from V and 7 bases from J, with 22 bases between. The germline CDR1 and CDR2 sequences are MNHEY and SMNVEV (reference sequence). This CDR3 spans 17 amino acids. The CDR3 sequence: CASSLRVGGLGGNEQFF. The CDR3, as DNA: TGTGCCAGCAGTTTGCGGGTAGGAGGGCTAGGGGGAAATGAGCAGTTCTTC.

The table lists this clone with many counts. The chain uses TRBV7-2 and TRBJ2-3; no definite D call. Germline V CDR1 and CDR2: SGHTA, FQGNSA. This CDR3 is 14 amino acids long. Trimming cost V 5 bases and J 2 bases, with 11 bases left between them. The CDR3 here is CASSPGTHTDTQYF. For the CDR3, the DNA is TGTGCCAGCAGCCCCGGAACACACACAGATACGCAGTATTTT.

The chain uses TRBV27 and TRBJ2-3; 12 nucleotides line up with TRBD2. The CDR3 sequence is 14 residues long. After removal of 10 bases from V and 2 bases from J, the junction contained 4 bases not matched to a gene. Per the germline V gene, CDR1 is MNHEY and CDR2 is SMNVEV (reference sequence). In DNA form, the CDR3 reads TGTGCCACCGGACTAGCGGGGTCCACAGATACGCAGTATTTT. It specifies CATGLAGSTDTQYF.

The rearrangement joins TRBV9 to TRBJ1-2; D gene ambiguous. The CDR3 is 14 residues long. Per the germline V gene, CDR1 is SGDLS and CDR2 is YYNGEE. Trimming took 5 bases from V and 3 from J, leaving 14 bases between them. CDR3 sequence reads: CASSEFLDYYGYTF. The CDR3 coding sequence is TGTGCCAGCAGTGAATTCTTGGATTACTATGGCTACACCTTC.

This clone was picked up many times. The V and J genes are TRBV6-1 and TRBJ1-1; D gene unclear. The CDR3 length is 12 residues. Germline V gene sequence: CDR1 MNHNS, CDR2 SASEGT. The ends were cut back, 6 bases at V and 1 base at J, with 6 bases in the middle. This chain's CDR3 is CASSPGNTEAFF. The CDR3, as DNA: TGTGCCAGCAGCCCAGGGAACACTGAAGCTTTCTTT.

By sample share, this clone is medium-sized. This chain uses TRBV14 with TRBJ2-3; no firm D call. The CDR3 consists of 16 residues. Germline V CDR1 and CDR2: SGHDN, FVKESK. V lost 1 base, J lost 4 bases, and 15 bases lay in between. Written as DNA, the CDR3 is TGTGCCAGCAGCCAAGGGTGGTTTCCTCGCGCAGATACGCAGTATTTT. Translation gives CASSQGWFPRADTQYF.

This clone was counted only a few times. The chain joins TRBV27 to TRBJ1-1; no clear D. V lost 6 bases, J lost 0 bases, and 14 bases lay in between. The CDR3 contains 15 residues. CDR1 MNHEY and CDR2 SMNVEV come from the germline V gene (reference sequence). DNA of the CDR3: TGTGCCAGCAGCTCCCTCCTCGAAATGAACACTGAAGCTTTCTTT. It specifies CASSSLLEMNTEAFF.

This clone has only a few counts. The chain carries TRBV27 and TRBJ2-5; 7 bases fit TRBD1. Germline lookup yields CDR1 MNHEY and CDR2 SMNVEV (reference sequence). The CDR3 is made up of 13 amino acids. The V segment lost 7 bases and the J segment 4 bases; nucleotides outside the gene matches: 6. CDR3 coding DNA: TGTGCCAGCACCAAACAGGGGCGAGAGACCCAGTACTTC. Its translation is CASTKQGRETQYF.

About this clone: One junction end disagrees with the germline gene, perhaps due to a read error. The genes are TRBV4-1 and TRBJ2-3; 11 nucleotides match TRBD1. From germline, CDR1 is MGHRA and CDR2 YSYEKL. The CDR3 length is 15 residues. The CDR3 spells CASSYGQGAADTQYF. CDR3 in DNA: TGTGCCAGCAGCTACGGACAGGGGGCGGCAGATACGCAGTATTTT.

Ten or more counts support this clone. The CDR3 reads CASNERYF. CDR3 bases: TGTGCCAGCAATGAACGGTATTTT. This chain links TRBV6-5 with TRBJ2-3, with D unresolved. V gave up 7 bases and J gave up 14 bases, with 7 bases separating them. Germline V gene data show CDR1 as MNHEY and CDR2 as SVGAGI. The CDR3 covers 8 residues.

This clone turned up a few times. J is TRBJ2-1 and V is TRBV29-1; no reliable D call. The V end was cut by 4 bases, the J end by 11 bases, with 15 bases between. Germline CDR1 reads SQVTM; CDR2 reads ANQGSEA. The CDR3 contains 12 residues. The CDR3 here is CSVGQALYKQFF. CDR3 DNA: TGCAGCGTTGGGCAGGCCCTTTACAAGCAGTTCTTC.

V gene TRBV11-3 combines with J gene TRBJ2-1; 10 positions match TRBD2. Germline values: CDR1 SGHNT, CDR2 YENEEA. This CDR3 has 15 amino acids. V shed 3 bases and J 8 bases; nucleotides not matched to a gene: 7. CDR3 coding DNA: TGTGCCAGCAGCTTGAGTCTAGCGGGAGTCCATGAGCAGTTCTTC. It is translated as CASSLSLAGVHEQFF.

This clone was detected a few times. This likely reflects a read error, since a far larger clone is one base away. V gene TRBV7-2 combines with J gene TRBJ2-7; maybe TRBD1 (5 bases). Germline CDR1 SGHTA, CDR2 FQGNSA. The ends were cut back, 5 bases at V and 5 bases at J, with 19 bases in the middle. This CDR3 spans 15 amino acids. The CDR3 DNA reads TGTGCCAGCAGCGCCACTGACAGCCGGCATGACGAGCAGTACTTC. Its translation: CASSATDSRHDEQYF.

The chain joins TRBV5-6 to TRBJ2-7; 7 positions agree with TRBD2. Trimming took 8 bases from V and 3 from J; bases not matched to a gene: 17. Germline CDR1 is SGHDT and CDR2 is YYEEEE. The CDR3 sequence is 16 residues long. CDR3 in amino acids: CASSIDRGGLVYEQYF. The DNA for the CDR3 is TGTGCCAGTAGTATAGATCGGGGAGGGCTCGTCTACGAGCAGTACTTC.

V gene TRBV11-3 combines with J gene TRBJ2-1, with D unresolved. The CDR3 contains 13 residues. Per the germline V gene, CDR1 is SGHNT and CDR2 is YENEEA. V lost 8 bases and J 7 bases, leaving 15 bases between the germline ends. The CDR3 sequence: CASGVLPGNEQFF. CDR3 nucleotide sequence: TGTGCCAGCGGCGTTCTGCCCGGGAATGAGCAGTTCTTC.

The genes are TRBV6-9 and TRBJ2-5; a weak D match, TRBD1 (6 bases). This CDR3 is built from 15 residues. CDR1 and CDR2 from the germline V gene are MNHGY and SVAAGI. Trimming removed 3 bases from V and 1 base from J, with 12 bases in between. The CDR3 DNA follows: TGTGCCAGCAGTTACCTCAGGGGTTCCCAAGAGACCCAGTACTTC. Encoded protein: CASSYLRGSQETQYF.

The chain combines TRBV7-6 with TRBJ2-1; 9 nucleotides align to TRBD2. The CDR3 contains 17 residues. Germline-derived CDR1 and CDR2 are SGHVS and FNYEAQ. The J segment lost 5 bases and the V segment lost 4 bases, leaving 12 bases of the junction unmatched. The CDR3 loop reads CASSSPPLAGDHNEQFF. The CDR3 nucleotides are TGTGCCAGCAGCTCCCCCCCATTAGCGGGGGACCACAATGAGCAGTTCTTC.

This clone was seen more than once but under ten times. The rearrangement uses TRBV28 and TRBJ2-5; 9 bases fit TRBD2. The CDR3 extends over 15 amino acids. Germline V gene sequence: CDR1 MDHEN, CDR2 SYDVKM. V dropped 6 bases and J dropped 4; count of bases not matched to a gene: 9. CDR3 bases: TGTGCCAGCAGCCAAGCACCGACTAGCGGAGAGACCCAGTACTTC. Residues: CASSQAPTSGETQYF. Full variable domain (rest looked up from reference TRBV28 and TRBJ2-5): DVKVTQSSRYLVKRTGEKVFLECVQDMDHENMFWYRQDPGLGLRLIYFSYDVKMKEKGDIPEGYSVSREKKERFSLILESASTNQTSMYLCASSQAPTSGETQYFGPGTRLLVL.